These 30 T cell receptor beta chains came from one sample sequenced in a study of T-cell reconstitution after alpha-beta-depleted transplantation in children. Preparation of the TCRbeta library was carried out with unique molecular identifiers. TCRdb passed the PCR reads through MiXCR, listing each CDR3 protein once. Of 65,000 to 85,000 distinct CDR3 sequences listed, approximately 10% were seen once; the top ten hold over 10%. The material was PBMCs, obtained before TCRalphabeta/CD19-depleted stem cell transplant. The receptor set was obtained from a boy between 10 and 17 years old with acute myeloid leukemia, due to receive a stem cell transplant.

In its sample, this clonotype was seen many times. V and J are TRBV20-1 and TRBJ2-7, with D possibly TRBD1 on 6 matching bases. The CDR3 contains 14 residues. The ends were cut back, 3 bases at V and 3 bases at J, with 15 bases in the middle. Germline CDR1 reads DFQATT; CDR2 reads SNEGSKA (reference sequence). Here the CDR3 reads CSASGWTEIYEQYF. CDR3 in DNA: TGCAGTGCTAGTGGTTGGACAGAGATCTACGAGCAGTACTTC.

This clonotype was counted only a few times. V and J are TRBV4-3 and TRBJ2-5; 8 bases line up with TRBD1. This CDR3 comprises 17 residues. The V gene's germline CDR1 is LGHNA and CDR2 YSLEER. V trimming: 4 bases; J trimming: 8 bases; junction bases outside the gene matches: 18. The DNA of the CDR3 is TGCGCCAGCAGCCGCGACCTACCGGGACAGGCGGCCAGTACCCAGTACTTC. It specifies CASSRDLPGQAASTQYF.

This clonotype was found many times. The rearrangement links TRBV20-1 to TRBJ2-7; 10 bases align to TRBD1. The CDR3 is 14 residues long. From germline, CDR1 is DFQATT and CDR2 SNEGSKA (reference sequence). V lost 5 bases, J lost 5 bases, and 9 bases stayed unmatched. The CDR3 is CSAWTRDRGNEQYF. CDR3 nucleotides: TGCAGTGCTTGGACCCGGGACAGGGGAAACGAGCAGTACTTC.

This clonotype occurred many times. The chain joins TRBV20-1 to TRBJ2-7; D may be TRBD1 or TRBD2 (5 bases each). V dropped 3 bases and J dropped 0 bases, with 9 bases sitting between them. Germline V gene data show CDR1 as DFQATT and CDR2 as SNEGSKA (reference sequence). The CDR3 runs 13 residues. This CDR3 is CSASRDGSYEQYV. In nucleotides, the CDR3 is TGCAGTGCTAGCCGGGACGGCTCCTACGAGCAGTACGTC.

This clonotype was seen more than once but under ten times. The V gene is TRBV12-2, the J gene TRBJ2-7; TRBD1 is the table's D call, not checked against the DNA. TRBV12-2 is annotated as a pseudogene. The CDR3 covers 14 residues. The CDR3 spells CASRLARQSYEQYV. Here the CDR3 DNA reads TGTGCAAGTCGCTTAGCGCGACAGTCCTACGAGCAGTACGTC.

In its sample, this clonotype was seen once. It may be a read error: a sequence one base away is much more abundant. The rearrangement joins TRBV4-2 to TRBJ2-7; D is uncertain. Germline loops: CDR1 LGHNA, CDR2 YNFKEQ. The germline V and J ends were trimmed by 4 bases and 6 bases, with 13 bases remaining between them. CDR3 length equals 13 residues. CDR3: CASSPGPTLEQYF. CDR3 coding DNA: TGTGCCAGCAGCCCTGGGCCCACCCTCGAGCAGTACTTC.

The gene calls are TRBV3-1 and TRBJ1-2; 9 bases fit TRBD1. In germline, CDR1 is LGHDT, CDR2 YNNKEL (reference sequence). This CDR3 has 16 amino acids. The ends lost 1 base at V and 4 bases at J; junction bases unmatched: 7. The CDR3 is CASSQAPGQGGYGYTF. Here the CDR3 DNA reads TGTGCCAGCAGCCAAGCCCCGGGACAGGGCGGCTATGGCTACACCTTC.

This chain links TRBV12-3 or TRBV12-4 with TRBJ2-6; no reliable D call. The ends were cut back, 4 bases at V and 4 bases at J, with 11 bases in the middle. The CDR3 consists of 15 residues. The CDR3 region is CASSYSGGGANVLTF. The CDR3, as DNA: TGTGCCAGCAGTTATTCTGGTGGGGGGGCCAACGTCCTGACTTTC.

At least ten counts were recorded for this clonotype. The CDR3 nucleotides read TGCGCCAGCAGCTTGGTTCCCCCGGACAGGTTATCTGGGGCCAACGTCCTGACTTTC. Translation gives CASSLVPPDRLSGANVLTF. This chain joins TRBV5-1 and TRBJ2-6, with 7 bases aligning to TRBD1. This CDR3 has 19 residues. Germline trimming cut 0 bases from V and 1 base from J; bases unmatched to any gene: 10. Germline CDR1 and CDR2: SGHRS and YFSETQ.

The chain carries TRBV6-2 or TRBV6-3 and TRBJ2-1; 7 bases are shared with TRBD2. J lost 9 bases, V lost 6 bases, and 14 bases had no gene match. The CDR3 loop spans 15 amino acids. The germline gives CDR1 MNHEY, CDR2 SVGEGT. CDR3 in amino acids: CASSPLAGDSSEQFF. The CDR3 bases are TGTGCCAGCAGCCCCCTCGCGGGAGATTCTAGTGAGCAGTTCTTC.

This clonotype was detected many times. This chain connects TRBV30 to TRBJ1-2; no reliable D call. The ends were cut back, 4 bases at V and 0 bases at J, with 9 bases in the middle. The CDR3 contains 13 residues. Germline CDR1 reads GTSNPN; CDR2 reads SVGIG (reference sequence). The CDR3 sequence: CAWKYRTNYGYTF. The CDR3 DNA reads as TGTGCCTGGAAGTACAGAACTAACTATGGCTACACCTTC.

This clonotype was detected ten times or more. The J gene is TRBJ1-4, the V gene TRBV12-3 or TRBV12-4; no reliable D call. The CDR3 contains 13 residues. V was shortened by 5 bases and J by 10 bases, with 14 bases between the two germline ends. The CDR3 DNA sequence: TGTGCCAGCAGTCTGACCGGTACTGGAAAACTGTTTTTT. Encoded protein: CASSLTGTGKLFF.

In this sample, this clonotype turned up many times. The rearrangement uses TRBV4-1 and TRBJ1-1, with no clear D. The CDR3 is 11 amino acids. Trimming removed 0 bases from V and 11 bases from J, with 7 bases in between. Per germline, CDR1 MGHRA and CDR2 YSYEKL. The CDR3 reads CASSQDRQAFF. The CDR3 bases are TGCGCCAGCAGCCAAGATCGGCAGGCTTTCTTT.

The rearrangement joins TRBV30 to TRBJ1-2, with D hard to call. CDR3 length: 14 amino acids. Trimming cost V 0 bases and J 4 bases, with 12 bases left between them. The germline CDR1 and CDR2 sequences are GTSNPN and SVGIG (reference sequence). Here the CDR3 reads CAWSVRATGYGYTF. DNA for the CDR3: TGTGCCTGGAGTGTGAGGGCAACTGGCTATGGCTACACCTTC.

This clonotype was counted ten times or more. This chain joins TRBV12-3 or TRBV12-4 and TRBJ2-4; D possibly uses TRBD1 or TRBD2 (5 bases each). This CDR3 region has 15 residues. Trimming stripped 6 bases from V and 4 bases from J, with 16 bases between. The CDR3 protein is CASSTPGGWKNIQYF. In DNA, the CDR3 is TGTGCCAGCAGCACTCCTGGGGGTTGGAAAAACATTCAGTACTTC.

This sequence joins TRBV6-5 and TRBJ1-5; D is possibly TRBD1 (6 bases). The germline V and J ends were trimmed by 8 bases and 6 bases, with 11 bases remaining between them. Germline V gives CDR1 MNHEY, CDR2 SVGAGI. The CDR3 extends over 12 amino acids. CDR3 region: CASGGAPQPQHF. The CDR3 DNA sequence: TGTGCCAGCGGGGGGGCGCCTCAGCCCCAGCATTTT.

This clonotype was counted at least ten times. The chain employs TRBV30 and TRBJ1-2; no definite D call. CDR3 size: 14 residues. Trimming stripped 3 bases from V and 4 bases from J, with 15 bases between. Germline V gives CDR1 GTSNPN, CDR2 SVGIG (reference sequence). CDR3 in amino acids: CAWRRTTLLYGYTF. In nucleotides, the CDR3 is TGTGCCTGGAGACGCACAACCCTTCTCTATGGCTACACCTTC.

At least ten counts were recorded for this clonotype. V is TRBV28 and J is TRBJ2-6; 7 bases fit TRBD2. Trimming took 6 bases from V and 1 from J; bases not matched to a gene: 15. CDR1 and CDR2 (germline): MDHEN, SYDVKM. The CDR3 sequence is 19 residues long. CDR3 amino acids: CASSLLAGVIPSGANVLTF. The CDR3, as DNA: TGTGCCAGCAGCCTTCTGGCGGGAGTTATCCCATCTGGGGCCAACGTCCTGACTTTC.

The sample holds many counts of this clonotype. CDR3 nucleotide sequence: TGTGCCAGCAGCTTAGGGGCACAATCCTACGAGCAGTACGTC. Protein sequence: CASSLGAQSYEQYV. The chain combines TRBV5-5 with TRBJ2-7; tentatively, D is TRBD1 (5 bases). Germline CDR1 and CDR2: SGHKS and YYEKEE (reference sequence). This CDR3 is 14 amino acids long. Between the trimmed V and J ends, which lost 2 bases and 1 base, there was a span of 10 bases.

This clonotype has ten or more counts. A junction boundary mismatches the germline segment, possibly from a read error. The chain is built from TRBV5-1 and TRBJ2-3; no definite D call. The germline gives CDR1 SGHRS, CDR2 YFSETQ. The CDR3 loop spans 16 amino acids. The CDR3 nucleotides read TGCGCCAGCAGCTTCTCACCTATCCTACTGGCGGAAACAGTACATTTT. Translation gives CASSFSPILLAETVHF. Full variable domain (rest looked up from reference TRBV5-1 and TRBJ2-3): KAGVTQTPRYLIKTRGQQVTLSCSPISGHRSVSWYQQTPGQGLQFLFEYFSETQRNKGNFPGRFSGRQFSNSRSEMNVSTLELGDSALYLCASSFSPILLAETVHFGPGTRLTVL.

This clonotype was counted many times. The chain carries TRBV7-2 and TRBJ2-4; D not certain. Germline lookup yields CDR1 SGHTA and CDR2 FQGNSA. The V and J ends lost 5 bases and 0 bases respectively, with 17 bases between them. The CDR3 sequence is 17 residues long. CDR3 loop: CASSHSFRRLAKNIQYF. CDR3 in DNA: TGTGCCAGCAGCCACTCGTTTCGGAGATTAGCCAAAAACATTCAGTACTTC.

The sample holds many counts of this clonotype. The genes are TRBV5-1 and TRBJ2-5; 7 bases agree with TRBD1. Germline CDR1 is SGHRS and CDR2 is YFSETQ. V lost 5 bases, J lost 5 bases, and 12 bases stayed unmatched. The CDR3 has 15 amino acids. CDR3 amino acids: CASSRKQGSWETQYF. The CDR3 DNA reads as TGCGCCAGCAGTCGAAAACAGGGGTCCTGGGAGACCCAGTACTTC.

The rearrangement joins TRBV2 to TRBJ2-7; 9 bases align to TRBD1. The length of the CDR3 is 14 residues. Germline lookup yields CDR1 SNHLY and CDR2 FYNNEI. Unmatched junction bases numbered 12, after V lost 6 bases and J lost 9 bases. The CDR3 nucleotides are TGTGCCAGCAGGTCCAGGACAGGGGACAACGCGCAGTACTTC. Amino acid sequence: CASRSRTGDNAQYF.

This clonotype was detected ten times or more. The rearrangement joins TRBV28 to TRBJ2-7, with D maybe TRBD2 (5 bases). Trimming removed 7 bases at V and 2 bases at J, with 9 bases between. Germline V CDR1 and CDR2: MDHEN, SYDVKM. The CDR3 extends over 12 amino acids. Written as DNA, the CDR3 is TGTGCCAGCACGAGGGCCCCCTACGAGCAGTACTTC. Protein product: CASTRAPYEQYF. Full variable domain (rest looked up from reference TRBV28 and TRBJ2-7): DVKVTQSSRYLVKRTGEKVFLECVQDMDHENMFWYRQDPGLGLRLIYFSYDVKMKEKGDIPEGYSVSREKKERFSLILESASTNQTSMYLCASTRAPYEQYFGPGTRLTVT.

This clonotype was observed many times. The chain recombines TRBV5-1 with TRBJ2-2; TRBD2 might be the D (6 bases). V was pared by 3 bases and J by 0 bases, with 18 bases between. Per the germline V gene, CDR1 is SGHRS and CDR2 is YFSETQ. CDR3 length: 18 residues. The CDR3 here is CASSSFGGGAANTGELFF. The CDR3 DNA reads TGCGCCAGCAGCTCATTTGGTGGCGGGGCTGCGAACACCGGGGAGCTGTTTTTT.

The CDR3 reads CASRRPGQRDGGYTF. The CDR3 DNA reads as TGCGCCAGCAGAAGGCCGGGACAGCGAGATGGTGGCTACACCTTC. The gene calls are TRBV4-1 and TRBJ1-2; 7 positions agree with TRBD1. With V trimmed by 6 bases and J by 7 bases, 14 bases remained unmatched. Germline V gene sequence: CDR1 MGHRA, CDR2 YSYEKL. The CDR3 totals 15 residues.

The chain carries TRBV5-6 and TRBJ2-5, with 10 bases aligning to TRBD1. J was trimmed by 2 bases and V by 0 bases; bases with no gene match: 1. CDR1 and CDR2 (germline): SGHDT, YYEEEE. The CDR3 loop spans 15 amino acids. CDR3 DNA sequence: TGTGCCAGCAGCTTGGGGACAGGGGGACAAGAGACCCAGTACTTC. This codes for CASSLGTGGQETQYF.

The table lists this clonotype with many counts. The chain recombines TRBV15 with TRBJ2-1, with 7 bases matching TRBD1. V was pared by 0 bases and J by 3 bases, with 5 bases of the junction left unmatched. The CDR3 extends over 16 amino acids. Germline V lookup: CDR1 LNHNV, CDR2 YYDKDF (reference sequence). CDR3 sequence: CATSRDTGQLYNEQFF. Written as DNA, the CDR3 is TGTGCCACCAGCAGAGATACGGGACAGCTCTACAATGAGCAGTTCTTC.

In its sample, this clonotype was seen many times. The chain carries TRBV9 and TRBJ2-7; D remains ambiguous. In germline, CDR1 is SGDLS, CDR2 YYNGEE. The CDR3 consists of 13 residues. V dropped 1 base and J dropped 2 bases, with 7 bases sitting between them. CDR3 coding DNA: TGTGCCAGCAGCGTATCTCCAGCCTACGAGCAGTACTTC. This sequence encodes CASSVSPAYEQYF.

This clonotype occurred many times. For the CDR3, the DNA is TGTGCCAGCAGCCTGGGCGGGGGGCGCTCTGGGGCCAACGTCCTGACTTTC. Amino acid sequence: CASSLGGGRSGANVLTF. The V gene is TRBV7-9, the J gene TRBJ2-6, with 8 bases that match TRBD2. This CDR3 is 17 amino acids long. Unmatched junction bases numbered 6, after V lost 5 bases and J lost 0 bases. CDR1 SEHNR and CDR2 FQNEAQ come from the germline V gene (reference sequence).